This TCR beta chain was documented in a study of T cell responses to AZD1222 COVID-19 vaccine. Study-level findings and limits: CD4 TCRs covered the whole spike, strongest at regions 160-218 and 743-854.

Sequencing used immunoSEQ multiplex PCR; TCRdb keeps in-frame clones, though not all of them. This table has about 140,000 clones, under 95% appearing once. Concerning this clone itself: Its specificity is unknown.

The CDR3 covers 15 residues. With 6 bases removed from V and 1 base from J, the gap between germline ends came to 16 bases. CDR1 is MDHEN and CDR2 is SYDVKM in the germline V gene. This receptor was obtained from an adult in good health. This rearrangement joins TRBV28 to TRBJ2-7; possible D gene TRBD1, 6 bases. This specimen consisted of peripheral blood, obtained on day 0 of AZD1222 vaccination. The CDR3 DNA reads TGTGCCAGCAGACCATCCAGGGGCTTGTCCTACGAGCAGTACTTC. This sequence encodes CASRPSRGLSYEQYF.